One T cell receptor (beta chain) is described in this entry. Terminally differentiated effector memory CD45RA+ cells were excluded by CCR7 positive selection of CD45RO-negative cells. This entry comes from a study of shared clonotypes between healthy human individuals. CDR1 is SQVTM, CDR2 ANQGSEA, per germline. The germline V and J ends were trimmed by 4 bases and 1 base, with 8 bases remaining between them. This CDR3 spans 13 amino acids. The assay was immunoSEQ multiplex PCR, and TCRdb's table has in-frame clones only and misses some. The sample lists about 1.9 million clones; just under 95% were seen once.

Sequenced: naive CD8+ T cells from PBMCs. V and J are TRBV29-1 and TRBJ2-1; D uncertain. The sequence came from a man aged 18 to 29 in good health. Some clones in this sample may be carry-over from other donors' samples. The CDR3 coding sequence is TGCAGCGTTGTTGGGGTATCCTACAATGAGCAGTTCTTC. Its protein product is CSVVGVSYNEQFF.